This TCR beta chain was observed in a study of post-analysis software for immune sequencing data. General observations from the study: Included in a set of roughly five TRBV segments more frequent in patients than controls were TRBV5-6, TRBV5-1 and TRBV20-1.

Presence of unique molecular identifiers characterized the TCR beta cDNA libraries. TCRdb passed the PCR reads through MiXCR, listing each CDR3 protein once. The sample lists approximately 770,000 distinct CDR3 sequences; around 46% were seen once. This clonotype turned up a few times. What it binds is not known. Germline CDR1 is SQVTM and CDR2 is ANQGSEA. V gave up 5 bases and J gave up 3 bases, with 8 bases separating them. The CDR3 sequence is 13 residues long. Sequenced input: blood. This clonotype originated in a girl aged 5 to 17 with multiple sclerosis. The chain recombines TRBV29-1 with TRBJ2-6; the D is unclear. The CDR3 region is CSVSDNGANVLTF. CDR3 coding DNA: TGCAGCGTTTCTGATAATGGGGCCAACGTCCTGACTTTC.